This T cell receptor beta chain appears in the sequencing data of a study of breast tumors, draining lymph nodes, adjacent tissues. Ten or more counts support this clonotype. MiXCR, run by TCRdb on the multiplex PCR reads, gives a single entry per CDR3 protein. The data contain some 53,000 distinct CDR3 sequences, around 45% of them singletons. The V gene's germline CDR1 is DFQATT and CDR2 SNEGSKA (reference sequence). V was shortened by 4 bases and J by 5 bases, with 8 bases between the two germline ends. The CDR3 runs to 11 residues. The source is a female donor with breast cancer. Some clones in this sample may be carry-over from other donors' samples. This chain connects TRBV20-1 to TRBJ2-5, with D possibly being TRBD1 (6 bases). The specimen was breast tumor tissue. CDR3 DNA: TGCAGTGCTACTAGGGGGGAGACCCAGTACTTC. It encodes CSATRGETQYF.